A selection of T cell receptor beta chains follows, all from one sample in a study of CD8+ T cells in alopecia areata. Here immunoSEQ multiplex PCR was the method, and the copy in TCRdb shows in-frame clones only, minus some. The table has roughly 220,000 clones, around 65% seen once. The source was CD4+ T cells sorted from blood, collected around week 46, from a patient treated with tofacitinib. The source of these receptors is a human donor with alopecia areata. Both conserved end residues are part of each CDR3. A D gene is named only where the DNA matches it firmly. Clone sizes are given selectively: once, few, many, or a class where the clone is expanded.

14,NA,TRBJ1-6,NA,TRBV30,TGTGCCTGGAGTGTTGGCCTGACGTTTTCACCCCTCCACTTT,CAWSVGLTFSPLHF
15,NA,TRBJ2-1,TRBD2,TRBV5-1,TGCGCCAGCAGCTTACTAGCGGGCTCCTACAATGAGCAGTTCTTC,CASSLLAGSYNEQFF
12,NA,TRBJ2-1,TRBD2,TRBV29-1,TGCAGCGGGACTAGCGGCAGCAATGAGCAGTTCTTC,CSGTSGSNEQFF
17,NA,TRBJ2-5,NA,TRBV5-6,TGTGCCAGCAGCTTGTCAGTGGGGCGACTTCCGAAAGAGACCCAGTACTTC,CASSLSVGRLPKETQYF
15,once,TRBJ1-2,NA,TRBV6-6,TGTGCCAGCAGTTACTGGGGTACCGGGGTCGGTGGCTACACCTTC,CASSYWGTGVGGYTF
15,NA,TRBJ2-1,TRBD1,TRBV29-1,TGCAGCGTTGTGGTTTGGGACAGATACTACAATGAGCAGTTCTTC,CSVVVWDRYYNEQFF
12,once,TRBJ2-5,NA,TRBV5-6,TGTGCCAGCAGTGACCCAGCGGAGACCCAGTACTTC,CASSDPAETQYF
15,few,TRBJ1-5,TRBD1,TRBV2,TGTGCCAGCAGTGAACTGACAGGGGGCAATCAGCCCCAGCATTTT,CASSELTGGNQPQHF
16,NA,TRBJ2-3,TRBD2,TRBV9,TGTGCCAGCAGCGTGGCAGCGGGGGCTAACACAGATACGCAGTATTTT,CASSVAAGANTDTQYF
16,NA,TRBJ2-1,NA,TRBV2,TGTGCCAGCAGGGGGTCTGGGGGACCATCCTACAATGAGCAGTTCTTC,CASRGSGGPSYNEQFF
12,NA,TRBJ2-5,NA,TRBV2,TGTGCCAGCAGTGTGATAAGGGAGACCCAGTACTTC,CASSVIRETQYF
14,NA,TRBJ2-1,NA,TRBV7-2,TGTGCCAGCGGACCCGGCCATGTCTTCAATGAGCAGTTCTTC,CASGPGHVFNEQFF
14,few,TRBJ1-1,NA,TRBV2,TGTGCCAGCAGGCCATATTACCAGAACACTGAAGCTTTCTTT,CASRPYYQNTEAFF
14,NA,TRBJ1-2,NA,TRBV5-1,TGCGCCAGCAGCTTGGAGGGCAGCACGAGGGGCTACACCTTC,CASSLEGSTRGYTF
14,NA,TRBJ1-3,NA,TRBV6-6,TGTGCCACCCGCCGGACAGTCGATGGAAACACCATATATTTT,CATRRTVDGNTIYF
14,NA,TRBJ1-6,NA,TRBV7-3,TGTGCCAGCAGCAAAGGTGGACAGAATTCACCCCTCCACTTT,CASSKGGQNSPLHF
13,few,TRBJ1-1,TRBD1,TRBV7-9,TGTGCCAGCAGCTCACTCCGGGACAGTGAAGCTTTCTTT,CASSSLRDSEAFF
14,NA,TRBJ2-7,TRBD1,TRBV10-3,TGTGCCATCAGGACAGGGGCCGGGTCCTACGAGCAGTACTTC,CAIRTGAGSYEQYF
13,NA,TRBJ1-1,NA,TRBV5-1,TGCGCCAGCAGCTTCGCCAGTGACACTGAAGCTTTCTTT,CASSFASDTEAFF
16,NA,TRBJ2-5,TRBD2,TRBV2,TGTGCCAGCAGAAGAGGGACTAGCGGGGGGGCAGAGACCCAGTACTTC,CASRRGTSGGAETQYF
15,few,TRBJ2-7,NA,TRBV14,TGTGCCAGCAGCCAAGATCTGGGGACCCAGTACGAGCAGTACTTC,CASSQDLGTQYEQYF
15,once,TRBJ1-1,TRBD1,TRBV14,TGTGCCAGCAGCCGGGACAGGGGGCGCAGCACTGAAGCTTTCTTT,CASSRDRGRSTEAFF
14,NA,TRBJ2-1,NA,TRBV19,TGTGCCAGTAGTCGAAATCCTACAGGTTCTGCGCAGTTCTTC,CASSRNPTGSAQFF
15,NA,TRBJ2-3,NA,TRBV30,TGTGCCTGGAGTGAAAAAACAGGTAGCACAGATACGCAGTATTTT,CAWSEKTGSTDTQYF
18,NA,TRBJ1-2,NA,TRBV27,TGTGCCAGCAGCCCCATGTGGGCAGGCAGCTCGATTAACTATGGCTACACCTTC,CASSPMWAGSSINYGYTF
14,NA,TRBJ1-1,NA,TRBV30,TGTGCCTGGAGCCGGGACATTCGTGCCACTGAAGCTTTCTTT,CAWSRDIRATEAFF
14,NA,TRBJ2-7,TRBD1,TRBV30,TGTGCCTGGAGAAAGACAGGGAGCTCCTACGAGCAGTACTTC,CAWRKTGSSYEQYF
13,NA,TRBJ1-2,NA,TRBV4-1,TGCGCCAGCAGCCAAGGTCTGGGGAATGGCTACACCTTC,CASSQGLGNGYTF
16,NA,TRBJ1-6,NA,TRBV2,TGTGCCAGCAGTGAACGCCGCGACAGGTCGCATTCACCCCTCCACTTT,CASSERRDRSHSPLHF
15,NA,TRBJ2-2,TRBD1,TRBV27,TGTGCCAGCAGTTTAACCCAGGGGGCGACCGGGGAGCTGTTTTTT,CASSLTQGATGELFF
13,few,TRBJ2-7,TRBD1,TRBV29-1,TGCAGCGTTACTAGACAGGGGGCAAGCGAGCAGTACTTC,CSVTRQGASEQYF
18,NA,TRBJ2-7,NA,TRBV27,TGTGCCAGCAGTTTACGTATAGGGAGCCGGGACGGATCCTACGAGCAGTACTTC,CASSLRIGSRDGSYEQYF
12,NA,TRBJ2-1,NA,TRBV30,TGTGCCTGGAGGCTACCCCCGGGTGAGCAGTTCTTC,CAWRLPPGEQFF
15,few,TRBJ1-2,NA,TRBV27,TGTGCCAGCAGGATGGACAGCAGCTTAAACTATGGCTACACCTTC,CASRMDSSLNYGYTF
13,NA,TRBJ2-5,NA,TRBV4-1,TGCGCCAGCAGCCCAGGTCGGGGTAAGACCCAGTACTTC,CASSPGRGKTQYF
14,few,TRBJ2-4,TRBD2,TRBV19,TGTGCCAGTACCGGGACTAGCATTGGGGACATTCAGTACTTC,CASTGTSIGDIQYF
17,once,TRBJ1-5,NA,TRBV7-2,TGTGCCAGCAGCCCAGCACCGGGACCCCAAATAAGTCAGCCCCAGCATTTT,CASSPAPGPQISQPQHF
15,NA,TRBJ2-7,NA,TRBV30,TGTGCCTGGAGTACCCGGGTCAACCGAAGGTACGAGCAGTACTTC,CAWSTRVNRRYEQYF
15,few,TRBJ2-4,NA,TRBV5-1,TGCGCCAGCAGCTCATCGGGGTTAGCCAAAAACATTCAGTACTTC,CASSSSGLAKNIQYF
13,NA,TRBJ1-2,NA,TRBV25-1,TGTGCCAGCAGTCCACCGGGGGTCTATGGCTACACCTTC,CASSPPGVYGYTF
13,once,TRBJ1-5,NA,TRBV28,TGTGCCAGCAAAGCCGGGGTAAATCAGCCCCAGCATTTT,CASKAGVNQPQHF
15,few,TRBJ2-1,NA,TRBV6-5,TGTGCCAGCAGTTACTCGATAGGTTCCTCTAGTGAGCAGTTCTTC,CASSYSIGSSSEQFF
14,NA,TRBJ2-2,NA,TRBV9,TGTGCCAGCAGCGTCTTTGAGAACACCGGGGAGCTGTTTTTT,CASSVFENTGELFF
13,few,TRBJ1-5,NA,TRBV9,TGTGCCAGCAGCTCTACGGGGAATCAGCCCCAGCATTTT,CASSSTGNQPQHF
15,NA,TRBJ1-6,TRBD1,TRBV15,TGTGCCACCAGGAAATCCCCGACAGGGGATTCACCCCTCCACTTT,CATRKSPTGDSPLHF